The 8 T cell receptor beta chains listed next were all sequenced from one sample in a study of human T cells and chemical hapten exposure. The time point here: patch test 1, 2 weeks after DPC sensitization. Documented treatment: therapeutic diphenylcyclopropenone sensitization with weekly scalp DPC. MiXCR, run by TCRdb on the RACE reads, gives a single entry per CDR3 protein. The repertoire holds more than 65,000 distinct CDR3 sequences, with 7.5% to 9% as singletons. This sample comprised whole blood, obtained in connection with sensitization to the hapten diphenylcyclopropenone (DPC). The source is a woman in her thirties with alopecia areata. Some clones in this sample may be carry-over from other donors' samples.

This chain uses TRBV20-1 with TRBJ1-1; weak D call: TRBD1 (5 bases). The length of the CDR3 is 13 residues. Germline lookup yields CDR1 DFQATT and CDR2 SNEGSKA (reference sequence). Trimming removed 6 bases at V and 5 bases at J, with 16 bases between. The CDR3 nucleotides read TGCAGTGCGGGGGGAGAGCACAGGACTGAAGCTTTCTTT. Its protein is CSAGGEHRTEAFF.

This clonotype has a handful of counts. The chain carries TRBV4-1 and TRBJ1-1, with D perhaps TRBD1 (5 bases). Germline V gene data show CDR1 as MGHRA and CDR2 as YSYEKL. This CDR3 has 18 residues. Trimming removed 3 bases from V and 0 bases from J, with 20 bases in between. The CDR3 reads CASSHAWDGVYMNTEAFF. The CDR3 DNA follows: TGCGCCAGCAGCCACGCCTGGGACGGGGTCTACATGAACACTGAAGCTTTCTTT.

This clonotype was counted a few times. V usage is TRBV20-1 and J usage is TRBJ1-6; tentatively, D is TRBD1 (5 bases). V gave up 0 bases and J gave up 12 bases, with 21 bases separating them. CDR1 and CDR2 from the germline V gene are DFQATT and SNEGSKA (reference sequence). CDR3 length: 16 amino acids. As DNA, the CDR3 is TGCAGTGCTAGAGAATCGTTGGCGCAGGGAATGAAACCCCTCCACTTT. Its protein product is CSARESLAQGMKPLHF.

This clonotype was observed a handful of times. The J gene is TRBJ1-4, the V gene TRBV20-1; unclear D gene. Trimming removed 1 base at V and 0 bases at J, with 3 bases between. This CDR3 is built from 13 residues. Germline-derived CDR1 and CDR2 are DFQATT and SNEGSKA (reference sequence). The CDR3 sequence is CSARGTTNEKLFF. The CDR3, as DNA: TGCAGTGCTAGAGGCACAACTAATGAAAAACTGTTTTTT.

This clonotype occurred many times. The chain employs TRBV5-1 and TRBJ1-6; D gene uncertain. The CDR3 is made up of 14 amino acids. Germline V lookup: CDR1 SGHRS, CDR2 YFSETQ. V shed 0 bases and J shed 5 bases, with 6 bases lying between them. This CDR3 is CASSLAQNNSPLHF. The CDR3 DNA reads TGCGCCAGCAGCTTGGCTCAGAATAATTCACCCCTCCACTTT.

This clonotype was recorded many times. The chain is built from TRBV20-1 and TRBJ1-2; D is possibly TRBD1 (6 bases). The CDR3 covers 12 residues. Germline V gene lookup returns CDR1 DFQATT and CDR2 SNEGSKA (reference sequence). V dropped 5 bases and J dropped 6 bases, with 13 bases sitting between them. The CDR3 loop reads CSALRTAHGYTF. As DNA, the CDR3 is TGCAGTGCTCTACGGACAGCTCATGGCTACACCTTC.

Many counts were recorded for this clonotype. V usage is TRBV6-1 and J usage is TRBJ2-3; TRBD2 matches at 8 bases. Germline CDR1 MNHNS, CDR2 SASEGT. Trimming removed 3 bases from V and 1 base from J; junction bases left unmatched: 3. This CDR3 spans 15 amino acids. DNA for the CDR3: TGTGCCAGCAGTGACGAAGCGGGGGGCACAGATACGCAGTATTTT. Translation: CASSDEAGGTDTQYF.

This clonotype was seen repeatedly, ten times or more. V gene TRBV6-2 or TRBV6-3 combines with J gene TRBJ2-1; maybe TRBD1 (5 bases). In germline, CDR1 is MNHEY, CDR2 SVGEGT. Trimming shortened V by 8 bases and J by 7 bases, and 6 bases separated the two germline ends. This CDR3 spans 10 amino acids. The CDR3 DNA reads TGTGCCAGCGGACAAAATGAGCAGTTCTTC. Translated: CASGQNEQFF.